The 27 T cell receptor beta chains in this list originate from one sample, sequenced in a study of T cell changes during pregnancy in multiple sclerosis. Generated by immunoSEQ multiplex PCR, the TCRdb table keeps only in-frame clones and is missing some. The sample has tens of thousands of clones, about 87% seen once. Sequencing was done on a sample of peripheral blood from another person, used as feeder cells. These receptor sequences come from a human donor whose cells served as feeder cells for cultures in a pregnancy study.

This clone has only a few counts. The chain has TRBV2 and TRBJ1-3; D possibly corresponds to TRBD1 (6 bases). The CDR3 extends over 17 amino acids. Trimming took 6 bases from V and 0 from J, leaving 18 bases between them. The germline gives CDR1 SNHLY, CDR2 FYNNEI. The CDR3 here is CASRVMGGRLSGNTIYF. CDR3 DNA sequence: TGTGCCAGCAGGGTAATGGGGGGCCGACTCTCTGGAAACACCATATATTTT.

V gene TRBV4-3 combines with J gene TRBJ1-3, with 9 positions matching TRBD1. Germline assignment: CDR1 LGHNA and CDR2 YSLEER. The CDR3 is made up of 18 amino acids. The V segment lost 0 bases and the J segment 0 bases; nucleotides outside the gene matches: 6. The CDR3 bases are TGCGCCAGCAGCCAAGATTATCGGACAGGGGCCTCTGGAAACACCATATATTTT. This translates into CASSQDYRTGASGNTIYF.

The chain couples TRBV5-5 to TRBJ2-1; weak D call: TRBD2 (6 bases). The V end lost 1 base, the J end lost 4 bases, and 9 bases lay between the germline ends. Germline assignment: CDR1 SGHKS and CDR2 YYEKEE (reference sequence). This CDR3 is 14 amino acids long. The CDR3 sequence: CASSLPGGYNEQFF. The CDR3 DNA follows: TGTGCCAGCAGCTTGCCTGGGGGGTACAATGAGCAGTTCTTC. Complete variable domain (other parts from reference TRBV5-5 and TRBJ2-1): DAGVTQSPTHLIKTRGQQVTLRCSPISGHKSVSWYQQVLGQGPQFIFQYYEKEERGRGNFPDRFSARQFPNYSSELNVNALLLGDSALYLCASSLPGGYNEQFFGPGTRLTVL.

CDR3 sequence (DNA): TGTGCCAGCAGCACAAAACCGGGCCCTAGCGTCGGTTCACCCCTCCACTTT. Its protein product is CASSTKPGPSVGSPLHF. V and J are TRBV5-4 and TRBJ1-6; D is unresolved. Trimming removed 4 bases at V and 9 bases at J, with 23 bases between. CDR1 and CDR2 from the germline V gene are SGHNT and YYREEE (reference sequence). The CDR3 sequence is 17 residues long.

The chain is built from TRBV18 and TRBJ2-2; 12 bases line up with TRBD1. Germline CDR1 KGHSH, CDR2 LQKENI. The CDR3 is 16 amino acids. After removal of 3 bases from V and 6 bases from J, the junction contained 5 bases not matched to a gene. Here the CDR3 reads CASSPLGTGGSGELFF. CDR3 coding DNA: TGTGCCAGCTCACCGCTCGGGACAGGGGGCTCCGGGGAGCTGTTTTTT.

This clone showed up just once. V is TRBV6-5 and J is TRBJ2-1; weak D call: TRBD1 (5 bases). The CDR3 has 15 residues. CDR1 is MNHEY, CDR2 SVGAGI, per germline. Deletions cut 6 bases from V and 0 bases from J, with 12 bases between. CDR3 residues: CASSARTPSYNEQFF. CDR3 bases: TGTGCCAGCAGCGCCAGGACACCCTCCTACAATGAGCAGTTCTTC.

The chain is built from TRBV4-1 and TRBJ2-3; perhaps D is TRBD1 or TRBD2 (6 bases each). The CDR3 has 18 residues. The V and J ends lost 6 bases and 0 bases respectively, with 22 bases between them. Germline CDR1 is MGHRA and CDR2 is YSYEKL. CDR3 DNA: TGCGCCAGCAGTCGGGGGCAGTCAATACGATTTAGCACAGATACGCAGTATTTT. Its protein product is CASSRGQSIRFSTDTQYF.

This sequence joins TRBV28 and TRBJ1-2, with D possibly matching TRBD1 (5 bases). V lost 3 bases and J 3 bases, leaving 11 bases between the germline ends. The CDR3 runs 14 residues. CDR1 and CDR2 from the germline V gene are MDHEN and SYDVKM. The CDR3: CASSLRDRYYGYTF. CDR3 DNA sequence: TGTGCCAGCAGTTTGAGGGACCGTTACTATGGCTACACCTTC.

The chain has TRBV5-1 and TRBJ2-1; TRBD2 matches 11 bases. Germline V lookup: CDR1 SGHRS, CDR2 YFSETQ. The V and J ends lost 4 bases and 8 bases, in that order; junction bases with no gene match: 8. The CDR3 contains 15 residues. This CDR3 reads CASSALAGGQDEQFF. The CDR3 DNA reads TGCGCCAGCAGCGCTTTAGCGGGGGGGCAGGATGAGCAGTTCTTC.

The V gene is TRBV7-2, the J gene TRBJ2-2, with D maybe TRBD2 (5 bases). CDR1 is SGHTA, CDR2 FQGNSA, per germline. Trimming pared 1 base from V and 6 bases from J, leaving 24 bases between. CDR3 length: 19 residues. The CDR3 here is CASSLGPVGVGNGAGELFF. The CDR3 region has the DNA TGTGCCAGCAGCTTAGGGCCTGTCGGGGTGGGAAATGGGGCCGGGGAGCTGTTTTTT.

This clone was recorded once. The chain employs TRBV6-5 and TRBJ2-2; D not certain. Trimming cost V 9 bases and J 1 base, with 15 bases left between them. There are 15 residues in the CDR3. CDR1 is MNHEY, CDR2 SVGAGI, per germline. The CDR3 DNA reads TGTGCCAGTTCTCCCCAACCGGGGAACACCGGGGAGCTGTTTTTT. It is translated as CASSPQPGNTGELFF.

This chain uses TRBV5-1 with TRBJ2-7; 8 nucleotides line up with TRBD1. V lost 0 bases to trimming and J lost 4 bases; unmatched junction nucleotides: 6. The germline V gene encodes CDR1 SGHRS and CDR2 YFSETQ. The CDR3 is made up of 15 amino acids. The CDR3, as DNA: TGCGCCAGCAGCTTGGACGGACAGGGTGTTTACGAGCAGTACTTC. Its translation is CASSLDGQGVYEQYF.

The V call is TRBV6-1, the J call TRBJ2-7, with 10 positions matching TRBD1. Germline trimming cut 4 bases from V and 5 bases from J; bases unmatched to any gene: 2. Germline V gene data show CDR1 as MNHNS and CDR2 as SASEGT. The CDR3 sequence is 13 residues long. This chain's CDR3 is CASSADRGDEQYF. CDR3 bases: TGTGCCAGCAGTGCGGACAGGGGGGACGAGCAGTACTTC.

The V and J genes are TRBV30 and TRBJ2-5; D possibly corresponds to TRBD1 (7 bases). The CDR3 length is 16 residues. Trimming cost V 2 bases and J 4 bases, with 20 bases left between them. Germline V CDR1 and CDR2: GTSNPN, SVGIG (reference sequence). CDR3 protein: CAWSSLGAGGIETQYF. CDR3 sequence (DNA): TGTGCCTGGAGTTCCTTGGGGGCAGGGGGGATAGAGACCCAGTACTTC.

V is TRBV9 and J is TRBJ2-1; the D is unclear. The germline V gene encodes CDR1 SGDLS and CDR2 YYNGEE. The CDR3 loop spans 14 amino acids. V lost 1 base and J lost 3, with 8 bases in between. The CDR3 protein is CASSVSSVYNEQFF. In DNA, the CDR3 is TGTGCCAGCAGCGTAAGTTCCGTCTACAATGAGCAGTTCTTC.

The chain uses TRBV11-2 and TRBJ2-1, with TRBD1 identical over 8 bases. With V trimmed by 6 bases and J by 7 bases, 8 bases remained unmatched. Germline V gene sequence: CDR1 SGHAT, CDR2 FQNNGV. The CDR3 spans 14 residues. The chain's CDR3 is CASRSTGEMNEQFF. The CDR3, as DNA: TGTGCCAGCAGATCGACAGGGGAGATGAATGAGCAGTTCTTC.

The gene calls are TRBV5-4 and TRBJ2-7; 9 bases are a match to TRBD1. CDR3 size: 14 residues. Trimming at V came to 4 bases and at J to 0 bases, leaving 2 bases not matched to a gene. Germline assignment: CDR1 SGHNT and CDR2 YYREEE (reference sequence). The CDR3, as DNA: TGTGCCAGCAGCAGGGGACAGGGCTCCTACGAGCAGTACTTC. Residues: CASSRGQGSYEQYF.

This clone was observed once. This sequence joins TRBV9 and TRBJ2-3; maybe TRBD2 (7 bases). The CDR3 length is 16 residues. V was pared by 4 bases and J by 6 bases, with 21 bases between. CDR1 and CDR2 from the germline V gene are SGDLS and YYNGEE. The CDR3 region has the DNA TGTGCCAGCAGCCCGACGGCGGGGGCAGAAGTGGATACGCAGTATTTT. As protein: CASSPTAGAEVDTQYF.

DNA of the CDR3: TGTGCCATCAGCCTAGCGGACCTCACAGATACGCAGTATTTT. Protein: CAISLADLTDTQYF. This sequence joins TRBV10-3 and TRBJ2-3, with TRBD2 matching over 7 bases. J was trimmed by 2 bases and V by 6 bases; bases with no gene match: 5. This CDR3 is 14 amino acids long. The germline gives CDR1 ENHRY, CDR2 SYGVKD.

V usage is TRBV4-3 and J usage is TRBJ1-3, with D perhaps TRBD1 (5 bases). The CDR3 is 16 amino acids. Germline V gene lookup returns CDR1 LGHNA and CDR2 YSLEER. V was shortened by 4 bases and J by 0 bases, with 13 bases between the two germline ends. CDR3 nucleotides: TGCGCCAGCAGCCCCCTTAGACAGATCTCTGGAAACACCATATATTTT. This translates into CASSPLRQISGNTIYF.

The chain recombines TRBV27 with TRBJ1-5, with TRBD1 identical over 10 bases. The CDR3 has 15 residues. V shed 5 bases and J 1 base; nucleotides not matched to a gene: 2. Germline CDR1 reads MNHEY; CDR2 reads SMNVEV (reference sequence). The CDR3 bases are TGTGCCAGCAGTGGGACAGGGGCGAGCAATCAGCCCCAGCATTTT. The encoded protein is CASSGTGASNQPQHF.

The J gene is TRBJ1-2, the V gene TRBV7-8; 8 positions agree with TRBD1. The V gene end was trimmed by 5 bases and the J gene end by 0 bases; junction bases not matched to a gene: 8. Germline CDR1 SGHVS, CDR2 FQNEAQ. The CDR3 is 16 amino acids. The DNA of the CDR3 is TGTGCCAGCAGCCCGTATACAGGGGGAGCTAACTATGGCTACACCTTC. Protein product: CASSPYTGGANYGYTF.

The V gene is TRBV7-9, the J gene TRBJ1-5; 8 bases agree with TRBD1. CDR1 is SEHNR, CDR2 FQNEAQ, per germline (reference sequence). CDR3 length: 16 amino acids. V lost 4 bases, J lost 5 bases, and 10 bases stayed unmatched. The CDR3 spells CASSSTGGRADQPQHF. The CDR3, as DNA: TGTGCCAGCAGCTCAACAGGGGGGAGAGCAGATCAGCCCCAGCATTTT.

The rearrangement joins TRBV6-5 to TRBJ1-5; possibly TRBD1 for D (5 bases). Looked up from germline, CDR1 is MNHEY and CDR2 is SVGAGI. V was pared by 5 bases and J by 3 bases, with 11 bases between. The CDR3 runs to 14 residues. In DNA form, the CDR3 reads TGTGCCAGCAGTCGGGGACGGCACAATCAGCCCCAGCATTTT. Translating gives CASSRGRHNQPQHF.

This clone has only one observation. The chain has TRBV9 and TRBJ2-1; 9 bases are a match to TRBD2. V gave up 5 bases and J gave up 1 base; unmatched junction bases: 4. This CDR3 is built from 15 residues. The germline V gene encodes CDR1 SGDLS and CDR2 YYNGEE. The CDR3 is CASSSGGNSYNEQFF. The CDR3, as DNA: TGTGCCAGCAGTAGCGGGGGAAATTCCTACAATGAGCAGTTCTTC.

This chain uses TRBV9 with TRBJ2-7, with D tentatively TRBD2 (6 bases). Trimming removed 0 bases from V and 3 bases from J, with 10 bases in between. The CDR3 has 14 amino acids. Germline values: CDR1 SGDLS, CDR2 YYNGEE. CDR3 residues: CASSVGDSVYEQYF. CDR3 bases: TGTGCCAGCAGCGTAGGGGACTCCGTCTACGAGCAGTACTTC.

V and J are TRBV18 and TRBJ2-1; 7 nucleotides align to TRBD1. CDR1 KGHSH and CDR2 LQKENI come from the germline V gene. CDR3 length equals 14 residues. V gave up 3 bases and J gave up 4 bases; unmatched junction bases: 3. The CDR3 bases are TGTGCCAGCTCACCCTCGGGACAGTACAATGAGCAGTTCTTC. Translated: CASSPSGQYNEQFF.